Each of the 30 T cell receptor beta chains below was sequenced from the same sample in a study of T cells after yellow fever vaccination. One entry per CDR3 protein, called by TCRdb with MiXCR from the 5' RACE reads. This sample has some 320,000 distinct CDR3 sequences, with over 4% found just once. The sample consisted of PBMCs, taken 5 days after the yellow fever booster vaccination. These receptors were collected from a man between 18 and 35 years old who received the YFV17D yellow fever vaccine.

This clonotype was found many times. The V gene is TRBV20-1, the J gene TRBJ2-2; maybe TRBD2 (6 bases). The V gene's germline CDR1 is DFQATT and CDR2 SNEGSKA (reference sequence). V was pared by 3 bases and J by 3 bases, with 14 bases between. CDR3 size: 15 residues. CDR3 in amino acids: CSARLAGRDTGELFF. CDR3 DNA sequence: TGCAGTGCTAGGCTGGCGGGGCGCGACACCGGGGAGCTGTTTTTT.

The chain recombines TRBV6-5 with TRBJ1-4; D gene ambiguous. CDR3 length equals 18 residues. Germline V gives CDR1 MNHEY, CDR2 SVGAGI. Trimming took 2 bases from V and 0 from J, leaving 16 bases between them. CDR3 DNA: TGTGCCAGCAGTTACACCTTTGGGCGCGCTACAACTAATGAAAAACTGTTTTTT. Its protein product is CASSYTFGRATTNEKLFF.

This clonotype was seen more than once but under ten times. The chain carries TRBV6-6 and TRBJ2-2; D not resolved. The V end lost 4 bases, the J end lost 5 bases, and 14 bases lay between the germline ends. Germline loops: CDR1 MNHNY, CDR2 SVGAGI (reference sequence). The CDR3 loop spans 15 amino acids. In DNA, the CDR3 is TGTGCCAGCAGTTCCGAAGGTCAAGGGACCGGGGAGCTGTTTTTT. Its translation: CASSSEGQGTGELFF.

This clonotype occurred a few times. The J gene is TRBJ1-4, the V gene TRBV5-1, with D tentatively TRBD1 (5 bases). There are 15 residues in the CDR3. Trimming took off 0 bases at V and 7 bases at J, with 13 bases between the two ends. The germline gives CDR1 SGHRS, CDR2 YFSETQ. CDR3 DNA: TGCGCCAGCAGCTTGGCCCCGGGGACGGGTGAAAAACTGTTTTTT. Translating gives CASSLAPGTGEKLFF.

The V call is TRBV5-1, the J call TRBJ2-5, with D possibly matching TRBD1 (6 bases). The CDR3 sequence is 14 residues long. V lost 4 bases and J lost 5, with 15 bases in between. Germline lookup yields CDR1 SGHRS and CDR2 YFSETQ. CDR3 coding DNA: TGCGCCAGCAGCCCGGGACAAGCGATGGAGACCCAGTACTTC. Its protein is CASSPGQAMETQYF.

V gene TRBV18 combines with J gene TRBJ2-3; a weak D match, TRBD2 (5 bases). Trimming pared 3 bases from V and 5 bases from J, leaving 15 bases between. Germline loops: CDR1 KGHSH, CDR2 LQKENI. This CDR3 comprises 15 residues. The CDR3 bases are TGTGCCAGCTCACCCCCGGGGAGCAATGGAGATACGCAGTATTTT. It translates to CASSPPGSNGDTQYF. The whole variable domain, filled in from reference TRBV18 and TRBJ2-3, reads NAGVMQNPRHLVRRRGQEARLRCSPMKGHSHVYWYRQLPEEGLKFMVYLQKENIIDESGMPKERFSAEFPKEGPSILRIQQVVRGDSAAYFCASSPPGSNGDTQYFGPGTRLTVL.

CDR3 nucleotides: TGTGCCAGCAGTGACGCAGGTCTTGTTCAGCCCCAGCATTTT. It translates to CASSDAGLVQPQHF. The chain carries TRBV6-4 and TRBJ1-5; D gene unclear. CDR1 is MRHNA, CDR2 SNTAGT, per germline. Trimming took 2 bases from V and 6 from J, leaving 11 bases between them. The CDR3 contains 14 residues.

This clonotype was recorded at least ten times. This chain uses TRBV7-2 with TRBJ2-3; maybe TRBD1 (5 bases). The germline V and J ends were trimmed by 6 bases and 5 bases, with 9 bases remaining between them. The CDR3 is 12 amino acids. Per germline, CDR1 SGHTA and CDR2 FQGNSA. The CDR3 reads CASRGPGDTQYF. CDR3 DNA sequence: TGTGCCAGCAGGGGGCCGGGAGATACGCAGTATTTT.

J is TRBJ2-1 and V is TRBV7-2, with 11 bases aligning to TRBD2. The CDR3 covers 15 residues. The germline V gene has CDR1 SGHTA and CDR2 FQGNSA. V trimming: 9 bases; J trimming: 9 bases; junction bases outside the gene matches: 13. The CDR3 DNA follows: TGTGCCAGTGAGCTTACTAGCGGGGGCTTCTCTGAGCAGTTCTTC. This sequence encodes CASELTSGGFSEQFF.

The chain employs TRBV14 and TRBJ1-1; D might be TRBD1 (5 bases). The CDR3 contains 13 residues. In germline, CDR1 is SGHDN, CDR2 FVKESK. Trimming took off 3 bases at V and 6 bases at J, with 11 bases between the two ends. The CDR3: CASSHSLGAEAFF. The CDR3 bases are TGTGCCAGCAGCCATTCCTTGGGGGCTGAAGCTTTCTTT.

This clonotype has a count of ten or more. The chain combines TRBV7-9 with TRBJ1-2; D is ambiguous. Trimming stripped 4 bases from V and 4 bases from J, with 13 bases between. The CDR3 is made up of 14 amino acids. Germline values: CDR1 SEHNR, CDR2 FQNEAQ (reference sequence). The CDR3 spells CASSSSRQFYGYTF. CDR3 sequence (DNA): TGTGCCAGCAGCTCTAGCCGGCAGTTCTATGGCTACACCTTC. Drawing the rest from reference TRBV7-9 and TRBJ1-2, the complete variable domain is DTGVSQNPRHKITKRGQNVTFRCDPISEHNRLYWYRQTLGQGPEFLTYFQNEAQLEKSRLLSDRFSAERPKGSFSTLEIQRTEQGDSAMYLCASSSSRQFYGYTFGSGTRLTVV.

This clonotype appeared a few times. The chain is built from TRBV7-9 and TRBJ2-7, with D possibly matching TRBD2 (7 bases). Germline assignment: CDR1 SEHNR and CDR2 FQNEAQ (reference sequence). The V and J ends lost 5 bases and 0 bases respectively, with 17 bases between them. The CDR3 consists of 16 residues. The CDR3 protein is CASSLGGTMSSYEQYF. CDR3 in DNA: TGTGCCAGCAGCCTAGGGGGGACTATGAGCTCCTACGAGCAGTACTTC.

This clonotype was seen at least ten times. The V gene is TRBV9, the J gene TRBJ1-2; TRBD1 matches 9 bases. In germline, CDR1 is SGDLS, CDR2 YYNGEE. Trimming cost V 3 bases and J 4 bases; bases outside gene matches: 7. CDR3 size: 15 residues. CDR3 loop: CASSAGTGNLYGYTF. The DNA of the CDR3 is TGTGCCAGCAGCGCCGGGACAGGGAATCTCTATGGCTACACCTTC.

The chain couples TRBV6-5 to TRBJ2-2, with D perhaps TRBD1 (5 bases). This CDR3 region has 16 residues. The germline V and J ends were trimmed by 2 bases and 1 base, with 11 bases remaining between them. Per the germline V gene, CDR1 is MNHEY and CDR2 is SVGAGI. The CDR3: CASSYVQGENTGELFF. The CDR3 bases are TGTGCCAGCAGTTACGTCCAGGGCGAGAACACCGGGGAGCTGTTTTTT.

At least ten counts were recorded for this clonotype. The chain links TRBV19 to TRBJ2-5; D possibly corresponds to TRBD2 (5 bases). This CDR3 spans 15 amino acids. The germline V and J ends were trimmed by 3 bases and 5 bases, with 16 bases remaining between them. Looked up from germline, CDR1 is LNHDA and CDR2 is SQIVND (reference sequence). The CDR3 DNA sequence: TGTGCCAGTAGTATCCGCCCGGACCGGAGGGAGACCCAGTACTTC. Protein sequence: CASSIRPDRRETQYF.

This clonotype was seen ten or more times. The chain's CDR3 is CASSLDRPSTGELFF. CDR3 sequence (DNA): TGCGCCAGCAGCCTCGACAGACCCTCAACCGGGGAGCTGTTTTTT. V usage is TRBV5-1 and J usage is TRBJ2-2, with D tentatively TRBD1 (5 bases). The V end was cut by 4 bases, the J end by 5 bases, with 15 bases between. In germline, CDR1 is SGHRS, CDR2 YFSETQ. CDR3 length equals 15 residues. Together with reference TRBV5-1 and TRBJ2-2, the CDR3 gives the full variable domain: KAGVTQTPRYLIKTRGQQVTLSCSPISGHRSVSWYQQTPGQGLQFLFEYFSETQRNKGNFPGRFSGRQFSNSRSEMNVSTLELGDSALYLCASSLDRPSTGELFFGEGSRLTVL.

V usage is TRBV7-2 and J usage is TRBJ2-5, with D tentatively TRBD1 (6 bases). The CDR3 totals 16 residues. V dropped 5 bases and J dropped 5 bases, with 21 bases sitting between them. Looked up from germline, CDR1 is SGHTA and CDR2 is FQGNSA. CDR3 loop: CASSDAQWGRLETQYF. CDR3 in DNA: TGTGCCAGCAGCGATGCACAATGGGGGCGCCTTGAGACCCAGTACTTC.

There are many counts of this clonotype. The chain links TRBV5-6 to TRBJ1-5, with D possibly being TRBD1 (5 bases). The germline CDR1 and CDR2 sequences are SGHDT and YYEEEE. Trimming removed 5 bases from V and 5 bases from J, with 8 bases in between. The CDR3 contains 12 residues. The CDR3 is CASSLGDQPQHF. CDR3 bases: TGTGCCAGCAGTTTAGGGGATCAGCCCCAGCATTTT.

The CDR3 protein is CASSQGLTYEQYF. The DNA of the CDR3 is TGTGCCAGCAGCCAGGGACTCACTTACGAGCAGTACTTC. The chain combines TRBV7-2 with TRBJ2-7; possible D gene TRBD2, 6 bases. This CDR3 is built from 13 residues. Trimming took off 5 bases at V and 4 bases at J, with 12 bases between the two ends. Germline V CDR1 and CDR2: SGHTA, FQGNSA.

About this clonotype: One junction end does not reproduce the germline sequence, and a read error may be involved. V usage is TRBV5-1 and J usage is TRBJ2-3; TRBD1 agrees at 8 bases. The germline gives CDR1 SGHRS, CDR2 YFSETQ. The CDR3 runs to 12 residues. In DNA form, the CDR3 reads TGCGCCAGCAGCTTGGTCCCGGACAGGGTGGATTTT. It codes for CASSLVPDRVDF.

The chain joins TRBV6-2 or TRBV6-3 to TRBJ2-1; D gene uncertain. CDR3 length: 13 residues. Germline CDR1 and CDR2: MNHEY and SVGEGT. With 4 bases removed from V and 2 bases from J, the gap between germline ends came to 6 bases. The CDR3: CASSFQAYNEQFF. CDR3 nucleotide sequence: TGTGCCAGCAGTTTCCAAGCCTACAATGAGCAGTTCTTC.

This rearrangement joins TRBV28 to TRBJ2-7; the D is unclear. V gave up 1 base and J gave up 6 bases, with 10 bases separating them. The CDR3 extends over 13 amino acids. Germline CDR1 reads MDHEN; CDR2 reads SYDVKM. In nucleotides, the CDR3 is TGTGCCAGCAGTTTATACAGTTCCGGCGAGCAGTACGTC. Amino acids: CASSLYSSGEQYV.

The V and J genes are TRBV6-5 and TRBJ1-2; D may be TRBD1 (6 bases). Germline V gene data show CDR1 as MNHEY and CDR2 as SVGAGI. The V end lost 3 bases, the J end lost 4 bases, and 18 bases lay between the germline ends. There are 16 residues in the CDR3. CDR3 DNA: TGTGCCAGCAGTTATGGGGGCCTTATGCTCTCCTATGGCTACACCTTC. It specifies CASSYGGLMLSYGYTF.

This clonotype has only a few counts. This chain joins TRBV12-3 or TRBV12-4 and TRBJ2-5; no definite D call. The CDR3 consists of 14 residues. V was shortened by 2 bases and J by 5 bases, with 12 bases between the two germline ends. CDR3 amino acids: CASSLLRSAETQYF. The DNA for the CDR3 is TGTGCCAGCAGTTTATTGCGGAGTGCGGAGACCCAGTACTTC.

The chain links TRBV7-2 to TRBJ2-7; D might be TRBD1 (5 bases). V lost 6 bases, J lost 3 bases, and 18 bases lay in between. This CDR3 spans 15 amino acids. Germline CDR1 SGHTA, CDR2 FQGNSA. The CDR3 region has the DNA TGTGCCAGCAGTCCGACCAATGACGGACACTACGAGCAGTACTTC. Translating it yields CASSPTNDGHYEQYF. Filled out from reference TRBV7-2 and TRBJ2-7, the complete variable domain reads GAGVSQSPSNKVTEKGKDVELRCDPISGHTALYWYRQSLGQGLEFLIYFQGNSAPDKSGLPSDRFSAERTGGSVSTLTIQRTQQEDSAVYLCASSPTNDGHYEQYFGPGTRLTVT.

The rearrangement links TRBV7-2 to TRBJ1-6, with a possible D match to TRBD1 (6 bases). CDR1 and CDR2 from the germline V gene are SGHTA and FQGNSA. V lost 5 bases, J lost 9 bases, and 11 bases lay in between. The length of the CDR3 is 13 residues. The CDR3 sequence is CASSPGQRSPLHF. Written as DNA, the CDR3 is TGTGCCAGCAGCCCAGGACAGCGTTCACCCCTCCACTTT. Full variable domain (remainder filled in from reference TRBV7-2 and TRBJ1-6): GAGVSQSPSNKVTEKGKDVELRCDPISGHTALYWYRQSLGQGLEFLIYFQGNSAPDKSGLPSDRFSAERTGGSVSTLTIQRTQQEDSAVYLCASSPGQRSPLHFGNGTRLTVT.

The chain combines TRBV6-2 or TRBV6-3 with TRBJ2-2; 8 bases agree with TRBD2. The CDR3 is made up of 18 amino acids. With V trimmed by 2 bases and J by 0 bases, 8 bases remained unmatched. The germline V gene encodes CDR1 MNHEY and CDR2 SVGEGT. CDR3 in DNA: TGTGCCAGCAGTTACGCCCTCAGCGGGGGCCCGAACACCGGGGAGCTGTTTTTT. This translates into CASSYALSGGPNTGELFF.

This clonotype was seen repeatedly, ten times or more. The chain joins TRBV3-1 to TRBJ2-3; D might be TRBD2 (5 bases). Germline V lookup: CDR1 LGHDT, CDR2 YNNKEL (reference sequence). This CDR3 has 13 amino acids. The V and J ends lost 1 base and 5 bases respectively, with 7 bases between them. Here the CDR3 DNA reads TGTGCCAGCAGCCAAGTGGCGGGAGATACGCAGTATTTT. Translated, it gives CASSQVAGDTQYF.

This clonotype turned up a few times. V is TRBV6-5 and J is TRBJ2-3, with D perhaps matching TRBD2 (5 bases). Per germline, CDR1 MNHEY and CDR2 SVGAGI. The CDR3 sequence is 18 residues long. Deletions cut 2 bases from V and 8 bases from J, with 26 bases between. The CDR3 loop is CASSYLPPAGATVGTQYF. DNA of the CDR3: TGTGCCAGCAGTTACCTTCCCCCTGCGGGTGCTACCGTCGGTACGCAGTATTTT.

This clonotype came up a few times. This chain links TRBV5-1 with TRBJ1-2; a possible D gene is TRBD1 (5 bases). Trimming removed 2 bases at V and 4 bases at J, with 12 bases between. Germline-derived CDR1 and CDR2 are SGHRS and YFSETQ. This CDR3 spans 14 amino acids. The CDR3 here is CASSLADSAYGYTF. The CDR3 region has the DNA TGCGCCAGCAGCTTAGCCGACAGCGCCTATGGCTACACCTTC. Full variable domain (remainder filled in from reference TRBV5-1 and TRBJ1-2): KAGVTQTPRYLIKTRGQQVTLSCSPISGHRSVSWYQQTPGQGLQFLFEYFSETQRNKGNFPGRFSGRQFSNSRSEMNVSTLELGDSALYLCASSLADSAYGYTFGSGTRLTVV.